One and the same sample provided the 20 T cell receptor beta chains below, sequenced in a study of blood T cell repertoires in COVID-19 (dated by TCRdb to 2019 to 2021). Libraries came from the immunoSEQ multiplex PCR assay. TCRdb stores this immuneACCESS table with in-frame sequences only. Part of the clones is absent; in the studies checked, under half of the shortfall reflects unresolved V genes, and no reason is known for the rest. Counted in this sample were some 190,000 clones; around 80% of them appeared once. Clones ranked in the top ten supply 3.5% to 5.5% of the sample. The source material was PBMCs or T cells enriched from blood (not recorded which). The receptors derive from a man aged 30 to 45 with acute COVID-19.

The rearrangement uses TRBV2 and TRBJ2-7, with D perhaps matching TRBD2 (6 bases). The CDR3 has 15 residues. Trimming took off 8 bases at V and 0 bases at J, with 17 bases between the two ends. The germline V gene has CDR1 SNHLY and CDR2 FYNNEI. CDR3 sequence reads: CASQVRRDPSYEQYF. CDR3 nucleotides: TGTGCCAGCCAAGTCAGGCGGGATCCCTCCTACGAGCAGTACTTC.

The V and J genes are TRBV5-4 and TRBJ1-2; maybe TRBD1 (5 bases). V shed 3 bases and J shed 4 bases, with 10 bases lying between them. CDR3 length: 13 amino acids. The germline CDR1 and CDR2 sequences are SGHNT and YYREEE (reference sequence). The CDR3 DNA is TGTGCCAGCAGCTCAGCAGGGTCCTATGGCTACACCTTC. Its protein is CASSSAGSYGYTF.

The chain links TRBV6-5 to TRBJ1-2, with D perhaps TRBD1 (6 bases). V lost 8 bases, J lost 2 bases, and 12 bases lay in between. The germline V gene encodes CDR1 MNHEY and CDR2 SVGAGI. The CDR3 loop spans 13 amino acids. The CDR3 coding sequence is TGTGCCAGCGGGGCCGGGACAAACTATGGCTACACCTTC. Residues: CASGAGTNYGYTF.

The chain combines TRBV7-9 with TRBJ1-6; 7 bases fit TRBD1. V lost 5 bases to trimming and J lost 1 base; unmatched junction nucleotides: 8. The germline V gene has CDR1 SEHNR and CDR2 FQNEAQ (reference sequence). There are 17 residues in the CDR3. CDR3 bases: TGTGCCAGCAGCCGAGGGCCAGGGGGATCCTATAATTCACCCCTCCACTTT. Translated: CASSRGPGGSYNSPLHF.

The chain is built from TRBV5-6 and TRBJ2-6; a weak D match, TRBD1 (6 bases). There are 15 residues in the CDR3. Germline CDR1 reads SGHDT; CDR2 reads YYEEEE. V lost 2 bases and J lost 0, with 6 bases in between. The CDR3 DNA sequence: TGTGCCAGCAGCTTCAGGGGCTCTGGGGCCAACGTCCTGACTTTC. It specifies CASSFRGSGANVLTF.

The rearrangement uses TRBV27 and TRBJ2-7, with D possibly TRBD2 on 5 matching bases. V was trimmed by 6 bases and J by 2 bases, leaving 17 bases between them. Germline V gene lookup returns CDR1 MNHEY and CDR2 SMNVEV (reference sequence). CDR3 size: 15 residues. CDR3 in amino acids: CASRVYSLGAYEQYF. Here the CDR3 DNA reads TGTGCCAGCAGAGTTTACTCCCTCGGGGCCTACGAGCAGTACTTC.

The chain is built from TRBV29-1 and TRBJ2-7, with D perhaps TRBD2 (6 bases). Germline assignment: CDR1 SQVTM and CDR2 ANQGSEA. V lost 2 bases and J lost 7, with 12 bases in between. The CDR3 extends over 12 amino acids. CDR3 loop: CSVEMGGFEQYF. The CDR3, as DNA: TGCAGCGTTGAAATGGGGGGATTTGAGCAGTACTTC.

The genes are TRBV7-9 and TRBJ2-7, with 7 nucleotides matching TRBD1. V shed 0 bases and J 0 bases; nucleotides not matched to a gene: 5. This CDR3 has 16 residues. In germline, CDR1 is SEHNR, CDR2 FQNEAQ (reference sequence). The CDR3 DNA reads TGTGCCAGCAGCTTAGCCGAGTACAGGGGCTCCTACGAGCAGTACTTC. It is translated as CASSLAEYRGSYEQYF.

J is TRBJ1-4 and V is TRBV29-1; D may be TRBD1 (5 bases). CDR1 SQVTM and CDR2 ANQGSEA come from the germline V gene. This CDR3 comprises 15 residues. V lost 0 bases to trimming and J lost 7 bases, with 15 bases between them. CDR3 sequence (DNA): TGCAGCGTTGAAGATCTGGGCAGGGAAGCTGAAAAACTGTTTTTT. It codes for CSVEDLGREAEKLFF.

The rearrangement uses TRBV19 and TRBJ1-4, with 7 positions matching TRBD1. The CDR3 contains 15 residues. Germline lookup yields CDR1 LNHDA and CDR2 SQIVND (reference sequence). The ends lost 5 bases at V and 7 bases at J; junction bases unmatched: 10. The CDR3 here is CASSSPAGGSEKLFF. CDR3 DNA: TGTGCCAGTAGTTCGCCGGCAGGGGGGAGTGAAAAACTGTTTTTT.

This clone has a handful of counts. J is TRBJ1-5 and V is TRBV4-1, with D perhaps matching TRBD1 (6 bases). Trimming pared 6 bases from V and 5 bases from J, leaving 14 bases between. CDR1 and CDR2 from the germline V gene are MGHRA and YSYEKL. The CDR3 covers 14 residues. Here the CDR3 reads CASSPDRIYQPQHF. For the CDR3, the DNA is TGCGCCAGCAGTCCCGACAGGATATATCAGCCCCAGCATTTT.

The table lists this clone with a count of one. This sequence joins TRBV13 and TRBJ2-1, with TRBD2 matching 9 bases. Germline CDR1 reads PRHDT; CDR2 reads FYEKMQ (reference sequence). Unmatched junction bases numbered 7, after V lost 3 bases and J lost 7 bases. This CDR3 has 15 amino acids. This CDR3 is CASSFLAGPGNEQFF. CDR3 nucleotides: TGTGCCAGCAGCTTCCTAGCGGGGCCTGGGAATGAGCAGTTCTTC.

This clone was observed a handful of times. The chain recombines TRBV12-3 or TRBV12-4 with TRBJ2-5; D remains ambiguous. The CDR3 runs 12 residues. Trimming pared 6 bases from V and 2 bases from J, leaving 7 bases between. In DNA form, the CDR3 reads TGTGCCAGCAGAAAGACACAAGAGACCCAGTACTTC. Protein: CASRKTQETQYF.

This clone showed up just a few times. This rearrangement joins TRBV7-2 to TRBJ2-1; 12 positions match TRBD2. Germline trimming cut 1 base from V and 7 bases from J; bases unmatched to any gene: 5. Germline CDR1 reads SGHTA; CDR2 reads FQGNSA. This CDR3 is 16 amino acids long. The CDR3 loop is CASSLGLAGGLNEQFF. The CDR3 coding sequence is TGTGCCAGCAGCTTAGGGCTAGCGGGGGGGCTAAATGAGCAGTTCTTC.

The gene calls are TRBV5-1 and TRBJ1-4, with 9 positions matching TRBD1. V shed 3 bases and J 3 bases; nucleotides not matched to a gene: 9. The CDR3 is 17 amino acids. CDR1 is SGHRS and CDR2 is YFSETQ in the germline V gene. CDR3 protein: CASSSGGTGFANEKLFF. CDR3 DNA sequence: TGCGCCAGCAGCTCGGGAGGGACAGGGTTTGCTAATGAAAAACTGTTTTTT.

The chain links TRBV29-1 to TRBJ2-7; 7 bases are a match to TRBD2. V gave up 7 bases and J gave up 2 bases; unmatched junction bases: 8. The CDR3 length is 13 residues. Germline V gene sequence: CDR1 SQVTM, CDR2 ANQGSEA. The CDR3 DNA sequence: TGCAGCGCATCCGGGACTACCGCCTACGAGCAGTACTTC. Translated: CSASGTTAYEQYF.

The chain carries TRBV5-6 and TRBJ1-5; D gene uncertain. Looked up from germline, CDR1 is SGHDT and CDR2 is YYEEEE. CDR3 length equals 19 residues. With 4 bases removed from V and 2 bases from J, the gap between germline ends came to 25 bases. The CDR3 loop reads CASSLGAPGSHYGNQPQHF. The CDR3 DNA is TGTGCCAGCAGCCTAGGTGCGCCGGGTAGTCATTATGGCAATCAGCCCCAGCATTTT. Full variable domain (missing parts from reference TRBV5-6 and TRBJ1-5): DAGVTQSPTHLIKTRGQQVTLRCSPKSGHDTVSWYQQALGQGPQFIFQYYEEEERQRGNFPDRFSGHQFPNYSSELNVNALLLGDSALYLCASSLGAPGSHYGNQPQHFGDGTRLSIL.

The chain links TRBV3-1 (or the pseudogene TRBV3-2) to TRBJ1-1, with D perhaps TRBD1 (5 bases). CDR3 length: 13 residues. Per germline, CDR1 LGHDT and CDR2 YNNKEL (reference sequence). V dropped 4 bases and J dropped 1 base, with 7 bases sitting between them. The CDR3 bases are TGTGCCAGCAGCCCTGGGGCGAACACTGAAGCTTTCTTT. This codes for CASSPGANTEAFF.

This clone was picked up a small number of times. The rearrangement links TRBV2 to TRBJ1-2; the match to TRBD1 covers 8 bases. Germline trimming cut 1 base from V and 2 bases from J; bases unmatched to any gene: 6. The CDR3 totals 16 residues. CDR1 and CDR2 from the germline V gene are SNHLY and FYNNEI. CDR3 in DNA: TGTGCCAGCAGTGAAGTAGGTCGGGACAGGAACTATGGCTACACCTTC. This encodes CASSEVGRDRNYGYTF.

This clone was observed a handful of times. The V call is TRBV3-1 (or the pseudogene TRBV3-2), the J call TRBJ2-7; D gene ambiguous. V shed 4 bases and J shed 6 bases, with 10 bases lying between them. This CDR3 contains 12 residues. The V gene's germline CDR1 is LGHDT and CDR2 YNNKEL (reference sequence). In DNA, the CDR3 is TGTGCCAGCAGCCGAGTAGACTCCGAGCAGTACTTC. This sequence encodes CASSRVDSEQYF.